This TCR beta chain was sequenced for a study of cytotoxic CD8 clonotypes in ibrutinib-treated CLL. Repertoires were generated with immunoSEQ multiplex PCR, while TCRdb's copy carries only in-frame clones and drops some. The sample includes 200,000 or so clones, approximately 70% seen only once; the top ten take over 5.5%. The V end lost 8 bases, the J end lost 8 bases, and 18 bases lay between the germline ends. Germline CDR1 and CDR2: MNHNS and SASEGT. The CDR3 totals 14 residues. Only a few counts were recorded for this clone. The chain employs TRBV6-1 and TRBJ1-4; TRBD1 is a possible D gene (5 bases). Sequencing used PBMCs, obtained after 12 months of ibrutinib treatment. The clonotype originates from a human donor with chronic lymphocytic leukemia. Here the CDR3 DNA reads TGTGCCAGCTGCACCGGGACGGCGAACGAAAAACTGTTTTTT. Translating gives CASCTGTANEKLFF.